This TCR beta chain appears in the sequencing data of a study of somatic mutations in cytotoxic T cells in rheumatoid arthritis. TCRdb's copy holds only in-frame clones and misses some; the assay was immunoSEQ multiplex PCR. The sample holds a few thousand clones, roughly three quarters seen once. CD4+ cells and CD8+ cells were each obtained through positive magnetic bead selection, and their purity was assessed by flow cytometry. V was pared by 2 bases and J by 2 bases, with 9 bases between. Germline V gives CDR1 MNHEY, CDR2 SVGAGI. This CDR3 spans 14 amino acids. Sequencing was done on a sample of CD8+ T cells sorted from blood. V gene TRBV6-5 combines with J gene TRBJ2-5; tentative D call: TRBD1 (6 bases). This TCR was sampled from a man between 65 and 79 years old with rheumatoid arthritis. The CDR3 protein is CASSYGQNQETQYF. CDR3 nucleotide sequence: TGTGCCAGCAGTTACGGACAGAATCAAGAGACCCAGTACTTC.